There are a few counts of the clone carrying this T cell receptor beta chain. CDR3 length: 16 residues. V lost 5 bases, J lost 1 base, and 17 bases lay in between. Germline CDR1 reads LNHDA; CDR2 reads SQIVND (reference sequence). TCRdb keeps only in-frame clones here, not all; method: immunoSEQ multiplex PCR. Of some 70,000 clones listed, 85% are singletons. The sample originates from a study of blood T cell repertoires in COVID-19. J is TRBJ1-1 and V is TRBV19; maybe TRBD1 (5 bases). This receptor was taken from a man older than 75 with acute or convalescent COVID-19. Sample: peripheral blood. In DNA form, the CDR3 reads TGTGCCAGTAGTGCCCCGCCGGGGGTGGCGAACACTGAAGCTTTCTTT. As protein: CASSAPPGVANTEAFF.